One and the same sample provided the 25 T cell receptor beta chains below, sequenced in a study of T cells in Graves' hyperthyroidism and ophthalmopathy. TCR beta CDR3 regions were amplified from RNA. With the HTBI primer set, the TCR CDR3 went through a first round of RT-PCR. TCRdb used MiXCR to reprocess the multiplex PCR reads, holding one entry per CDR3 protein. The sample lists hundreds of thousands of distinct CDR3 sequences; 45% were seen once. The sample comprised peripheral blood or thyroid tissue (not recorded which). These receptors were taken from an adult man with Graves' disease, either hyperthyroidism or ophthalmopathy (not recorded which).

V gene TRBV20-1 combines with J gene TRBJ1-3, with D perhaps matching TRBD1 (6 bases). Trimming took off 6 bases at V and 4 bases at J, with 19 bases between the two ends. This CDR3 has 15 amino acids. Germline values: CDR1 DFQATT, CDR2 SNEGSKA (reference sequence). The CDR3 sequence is CSAPKGGGLGNTIYF. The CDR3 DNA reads TGCAGTGCCCCCAAGGGCGGGGGGCTAGGAAACACCATATATTTT.

The CDR3 DNA is TGTGCCAGCAGCGTAGAGGGAGGGGATCAGCCCCAGCATTTT. Its protein product is CASSVEGGDQPQHF. The V call is TRBV9, the J call TRBJ1-5, with D perhaps matching TRBD1 (5 bases). Trimming removed 0 bases at V and 5 bases at J, with 9 bases between. This CDR3 has 14 amino acids. CDR1 and CDR2 (germline): SGDLS, YYNGEE.

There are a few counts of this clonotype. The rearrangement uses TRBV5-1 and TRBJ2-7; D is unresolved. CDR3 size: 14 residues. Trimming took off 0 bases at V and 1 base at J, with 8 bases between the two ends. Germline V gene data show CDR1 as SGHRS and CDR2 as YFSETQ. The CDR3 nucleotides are TGCGCCAGCAGCTTGGAATGGGGATCCTACGAGCAGTACTTC. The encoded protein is CASSLEWGSYEQYF.

The chain's CDR3 is CASSLWDANEKLFF. The DNA for the CDR3 is TGTGCCAGCAGCTTGTGGGATGCTAATGAAAAACTGTTTTTT. The rearrangement uses TRBV7-8 and TRBJ1-4; D not certain. V was pared by 3 bases and J by 3 bases, with 8 bases between. The CDR3 contains 14 residues. Germline-derived CDR1 and CDR2 are SGHVS and FQNEAQ.

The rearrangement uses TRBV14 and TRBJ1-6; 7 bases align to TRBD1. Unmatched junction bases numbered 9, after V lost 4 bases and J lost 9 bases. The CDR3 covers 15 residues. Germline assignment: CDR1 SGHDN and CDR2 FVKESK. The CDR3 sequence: CASSPPRAGGSPLHF. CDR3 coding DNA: TGTGCCAGCAGCCCGCCGAGGGCAGGGGGTTCACCCCTCCACTTT.

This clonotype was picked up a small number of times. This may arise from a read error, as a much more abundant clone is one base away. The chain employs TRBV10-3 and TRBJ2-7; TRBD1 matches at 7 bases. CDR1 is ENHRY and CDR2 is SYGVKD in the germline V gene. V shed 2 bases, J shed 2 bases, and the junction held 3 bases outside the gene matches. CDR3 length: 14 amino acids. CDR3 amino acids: CAISEDRAPYEQYF. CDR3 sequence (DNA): TGTGCCATCAGTGAGGACAGGGCTCCCTACGAGCAGTACTTC.

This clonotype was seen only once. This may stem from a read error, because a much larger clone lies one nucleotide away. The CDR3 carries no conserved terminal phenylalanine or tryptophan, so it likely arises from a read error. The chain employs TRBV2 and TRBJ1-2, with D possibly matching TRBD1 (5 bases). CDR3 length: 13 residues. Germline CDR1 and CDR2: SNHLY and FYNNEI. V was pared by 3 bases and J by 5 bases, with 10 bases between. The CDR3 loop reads CASSEQGRYGYTL. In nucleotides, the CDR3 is TGTGCCAGCAGTGAGCAGGGACGGTATGGCTACACCCTC.

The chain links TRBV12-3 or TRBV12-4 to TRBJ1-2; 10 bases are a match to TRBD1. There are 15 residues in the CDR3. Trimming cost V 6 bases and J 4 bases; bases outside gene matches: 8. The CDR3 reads CASRLQGQGTYGYTF. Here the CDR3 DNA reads TGTGCCAGCAGACTGCAGGGACAGGGGACCTATGGCTACACCTTC.

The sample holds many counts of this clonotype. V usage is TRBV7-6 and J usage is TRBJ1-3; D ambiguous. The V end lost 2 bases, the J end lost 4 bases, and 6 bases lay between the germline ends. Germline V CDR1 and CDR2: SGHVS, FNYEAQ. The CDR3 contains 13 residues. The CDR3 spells CASSLSNGNTIYF. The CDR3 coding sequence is TGTGCCAGCAGCTTAAGCAACGGAAACACCATATATTTT.

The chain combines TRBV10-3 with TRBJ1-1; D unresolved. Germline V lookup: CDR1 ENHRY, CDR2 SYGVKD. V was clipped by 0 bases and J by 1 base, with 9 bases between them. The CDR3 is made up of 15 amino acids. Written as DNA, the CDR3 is TGTGCCATCAGTGAGTCCGGGGTGGCGAACACTGAAGCTTTCTTT. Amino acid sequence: CAISESGVANTEAFF.

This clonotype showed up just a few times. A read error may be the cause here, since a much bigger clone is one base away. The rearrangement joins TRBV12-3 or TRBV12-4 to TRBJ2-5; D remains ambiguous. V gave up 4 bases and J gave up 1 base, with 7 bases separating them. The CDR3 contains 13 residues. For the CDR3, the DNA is TGTGCCAGCAGTTACACGAGCCAAGAGACCCAGTACTTC. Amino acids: CASSYTSQETQYF.

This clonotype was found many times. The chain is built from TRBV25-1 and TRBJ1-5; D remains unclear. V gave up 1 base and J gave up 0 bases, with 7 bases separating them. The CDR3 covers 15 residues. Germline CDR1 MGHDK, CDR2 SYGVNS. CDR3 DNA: TGTGCCAGCAGTGAATCTGGACTTAGCAATCAGCCCCAGCATTTT. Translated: CASSESGLSNQPQHF.

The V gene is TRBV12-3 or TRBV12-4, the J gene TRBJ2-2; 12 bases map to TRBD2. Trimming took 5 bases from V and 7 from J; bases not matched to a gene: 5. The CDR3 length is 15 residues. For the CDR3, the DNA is TGTGCCAGCAGTCCGGGGACTAGCGGGCGCGGGGAGCTGTTTTTT. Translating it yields CASSPGTSGRGELFF.

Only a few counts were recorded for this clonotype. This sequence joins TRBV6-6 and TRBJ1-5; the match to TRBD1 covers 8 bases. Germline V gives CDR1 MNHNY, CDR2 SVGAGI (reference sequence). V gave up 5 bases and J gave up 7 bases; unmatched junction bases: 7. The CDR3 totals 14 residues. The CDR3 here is CASSGDRGLQPQHF. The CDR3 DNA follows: TGTGCCAGCAGTGGAGACAGGGGTTTGCAGCCCCAGCATTTT.

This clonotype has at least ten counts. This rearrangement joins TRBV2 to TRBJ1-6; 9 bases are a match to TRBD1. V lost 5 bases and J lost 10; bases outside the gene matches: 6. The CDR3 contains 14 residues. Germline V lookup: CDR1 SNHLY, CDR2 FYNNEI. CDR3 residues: CASSSGQGKSPLHF. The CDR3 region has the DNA TGTGCCAGCAGTTCGGGACAGGGAAAATCACCCCTCCACTTT.

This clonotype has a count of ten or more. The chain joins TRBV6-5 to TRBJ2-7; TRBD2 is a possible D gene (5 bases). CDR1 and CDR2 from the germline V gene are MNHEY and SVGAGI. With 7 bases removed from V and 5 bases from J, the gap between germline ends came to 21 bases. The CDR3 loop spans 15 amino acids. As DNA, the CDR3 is TGTGCCAGCATGGAACCATCAAGCGGTGGTGACGAGCAGTACTTC. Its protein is CASMEPSSGGDEQYF.

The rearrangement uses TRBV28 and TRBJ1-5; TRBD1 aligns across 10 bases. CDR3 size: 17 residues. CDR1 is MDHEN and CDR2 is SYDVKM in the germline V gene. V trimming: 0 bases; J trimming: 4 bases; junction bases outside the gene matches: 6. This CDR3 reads CASSLWVGQGPNQPQHF. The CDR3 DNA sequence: TGTGCCAGCAGTTTATGGGTGGGACAGGGGCCAAATCAGCCCCAGCATTTT.

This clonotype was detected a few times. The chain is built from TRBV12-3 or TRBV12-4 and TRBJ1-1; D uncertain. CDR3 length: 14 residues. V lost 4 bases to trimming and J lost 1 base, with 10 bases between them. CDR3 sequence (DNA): TGTGCCAGCAGTTCCCCCCAGACGAACACTGAAGCTTTCTTT. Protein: CASSSPQTNTEAFF.

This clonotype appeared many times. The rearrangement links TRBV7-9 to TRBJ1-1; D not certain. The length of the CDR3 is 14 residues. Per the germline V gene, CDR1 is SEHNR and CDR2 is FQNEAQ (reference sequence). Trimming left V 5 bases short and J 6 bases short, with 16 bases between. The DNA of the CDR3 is TGTGCCAGCAGCCCTTCCGGTCGGATAGCTGAAGCTTTCTTT. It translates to CASSPSGRIAEAFF.

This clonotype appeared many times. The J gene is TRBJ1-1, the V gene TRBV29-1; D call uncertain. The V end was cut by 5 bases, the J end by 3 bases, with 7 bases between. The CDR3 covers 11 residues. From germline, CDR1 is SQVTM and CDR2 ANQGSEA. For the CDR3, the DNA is TGCAGCGTTCCGACATACACTGAAGCTTTCTTT. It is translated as CSVPTYTEAFF.

CDR3 coding DNA: TGCAGCGTGGACCCACAGGGTCATGGCTACACCTTC. Translation gives CSVDPQGHGYTF. The chain joins TRBV29-1 to TRBJ1-2, with a tentative D call TRBD1 (6 bases). CDR3 length: 12 residues. Germline CDR1 reads SQVTM; CDR2 reads ANQGSEA. V lost 6 bases to trimming and J lost 6 bases, with 14 bases between them.

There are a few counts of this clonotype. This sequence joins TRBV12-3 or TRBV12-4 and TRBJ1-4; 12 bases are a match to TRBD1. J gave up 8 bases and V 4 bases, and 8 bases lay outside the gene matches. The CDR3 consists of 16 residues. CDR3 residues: CASSSNRDRGREKLFF. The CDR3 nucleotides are TGTGCCAGCAGTTCTAATAGGGACAGGGGGCGCGAAAAACTGTTTTTT.

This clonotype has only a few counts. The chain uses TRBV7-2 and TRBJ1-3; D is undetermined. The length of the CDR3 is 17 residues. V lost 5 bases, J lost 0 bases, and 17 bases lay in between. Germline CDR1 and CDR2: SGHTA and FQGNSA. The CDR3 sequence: CASSPSLRSSSGNTIYF. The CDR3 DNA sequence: TGTGCCAGCAGCCCAAGCCTCCGGAGCAGCTCTGGAAACACCATATATTTT.

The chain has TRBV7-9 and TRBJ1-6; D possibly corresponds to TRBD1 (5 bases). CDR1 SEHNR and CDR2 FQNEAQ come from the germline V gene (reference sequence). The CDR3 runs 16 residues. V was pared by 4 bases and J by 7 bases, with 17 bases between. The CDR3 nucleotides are TGTGCCAGCAGCTCCCCGCCGGGCCAGGGAAATTCACCCCTCCACTTT. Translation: CASSSPPGQGNSPLHF.

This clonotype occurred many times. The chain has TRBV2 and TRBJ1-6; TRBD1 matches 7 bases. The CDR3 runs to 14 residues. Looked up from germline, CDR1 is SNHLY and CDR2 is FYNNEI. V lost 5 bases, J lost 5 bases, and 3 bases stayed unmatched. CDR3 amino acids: CASSTGTDNSPLHF. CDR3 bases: TGTGCCAGCAGTACCGGGACAGATAATTCACCCCTCCACTTT.